This TCR beta chain was captured in a study of cytomegalovirus exposure and HLA in healthy donors. On the study more broadly: About 80 million unique TCRs from HLA-typed donors were held in an early data release.

As regards this clone: Its antigen is currently unknown.

PCR involved 60 Vbeta and 13 Jbeta primers. Method: immunoSEQ multiplex PCR; TCRdb's copy keeps in-frame clones and lacks some. Of hundreds of thousands of clones listed, approximately 79% are singletons. Points from the study as a whole: The likely origin of a cluster of highly shared sequence variants was a sequencing artifact. Beyond CMV serostatus, there was no information to go on about immune exposure.

The CDR3 is 14 residues long. Germline lookup yields CDR1 PRHDT and CDR2 FYEKMQ (reference sequence). Trimming removed 2 bases from V and 6 bases from J, with 11 bases in between. The clonotype was recovered from a male donor in good health and CMV-seronegative. The sample comprised PBMCs. The chain combines TRBV13 with TRBJ2-1; tentatively, D is TRBD2 (5 bases). Here the CDR3 DNA reads TGTGCCAGCAGCTTACATGGCGGGCGCAATGAGCAGTTCTTC. Its translation: CASSLHGGRNEQFF.